This TCR beta chain was captured by sequencing in a study of blood T cell repertoires in COVID-19. Study-wide context: Researchers got acute and convalescent COVID-19 samples from the United States, Italy and Spain.

Trimming took 1 base from V and 6 from J, leaving 15 bases between them. CDR1 and CDR2 (germline): LGHDT, YNNKEL (reference sequence). The CDR3 spans 15 residues. Method: immunoSEQ multiplex PCR; TCRdb's copy keeps in-frame clones and lacks some. The sample shows tens of thousands of clones, 85% to 90% of them seen only once. The chain joins TRBV3-1 (or the pseudogene TRBV3-2) to TRBJ1-2; D is possibly TRBD1 (5 bases). The receptor was isolated from a man in his 60s with acute or convalescent COVID-19. The sequenced material came from peripheral blood. CDR3 protein: CASSQGGGQNDGYTF. The CDR3 bases are TGTGCCAGCAGCCAAGGGGGCGGCCAAAACGATGGCTACACCTTC.